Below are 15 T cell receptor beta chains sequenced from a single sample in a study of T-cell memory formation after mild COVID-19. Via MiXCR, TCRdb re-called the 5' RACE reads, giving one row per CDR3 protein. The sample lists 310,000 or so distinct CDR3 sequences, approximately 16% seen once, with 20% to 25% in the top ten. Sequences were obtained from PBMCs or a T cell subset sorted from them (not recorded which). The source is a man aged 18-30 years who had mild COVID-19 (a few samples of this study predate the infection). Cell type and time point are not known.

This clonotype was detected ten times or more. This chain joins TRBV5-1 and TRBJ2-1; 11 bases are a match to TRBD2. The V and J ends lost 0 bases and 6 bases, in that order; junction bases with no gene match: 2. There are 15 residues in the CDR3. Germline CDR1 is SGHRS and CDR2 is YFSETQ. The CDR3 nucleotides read TGCGCCAGCAGCTTGGGGACTAGCGGGCGCAATGAGCAGTTCTTC. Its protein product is CASSLGTSGRNEQFF.

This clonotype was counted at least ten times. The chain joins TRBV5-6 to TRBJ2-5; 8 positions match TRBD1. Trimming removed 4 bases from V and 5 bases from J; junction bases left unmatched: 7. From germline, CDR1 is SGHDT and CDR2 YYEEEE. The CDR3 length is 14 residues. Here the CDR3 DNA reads TGTGCCAGCAGCACACCCGGGACAGGCGAGACCCAGTACTTC. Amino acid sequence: CASSTPGTGETQYF.

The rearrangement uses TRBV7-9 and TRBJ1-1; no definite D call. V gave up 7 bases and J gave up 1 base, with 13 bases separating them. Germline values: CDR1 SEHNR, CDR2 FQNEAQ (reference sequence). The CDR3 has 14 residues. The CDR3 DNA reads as TGTGCCAGCACCTTGATGGGGAAGAACACTGAAGCTTTCTTT. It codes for CASTLMGKNTEAFF. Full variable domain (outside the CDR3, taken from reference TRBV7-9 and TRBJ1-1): DTGVSQNPRHKITKRGQNVTFRCDPISEHNRLYWYRQTLGQGPEFLTYFQNEAQLEKSRLLSDRFSAERPKGSFSTLEIQRTEQGDSAMYLCASTLMGKNTEAFFGQGTRLTVV.

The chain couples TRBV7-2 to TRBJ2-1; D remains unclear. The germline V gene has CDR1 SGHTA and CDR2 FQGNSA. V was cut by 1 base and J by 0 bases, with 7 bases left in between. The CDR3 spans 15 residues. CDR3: CASSLGASSYNEQFF. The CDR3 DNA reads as TGTGCCAGCAGCTTAGGGGCGAGCTCCTACAATGAGCAGTTCTTC.

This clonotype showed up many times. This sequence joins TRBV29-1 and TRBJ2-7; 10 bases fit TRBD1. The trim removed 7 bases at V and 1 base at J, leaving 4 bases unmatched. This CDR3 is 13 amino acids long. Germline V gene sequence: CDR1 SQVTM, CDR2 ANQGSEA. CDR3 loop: CSGRTGGSYEQYF. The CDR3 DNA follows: TGCAGCGGCCGGACAGGGGGTTCCTACGAGCAGTACTTC.

The CDR3 DNA follows: TGTGCTAGTGGTTTGGTAGGGGCGGGCGAGCAGTACTTC. It codes for CASGLVGAGEQYF. The J gene is TRBJ2-7, the V gene TRBV12-5; TRBD1 or TRBD2 may be the D gene (5 bases each). CDR3 size: 13 residues. V shed 0 bases and J shed 6 bases, with 9 bases lying between them. Germline V gives CDR1 LGHNT, CDR2 FRNRAP.

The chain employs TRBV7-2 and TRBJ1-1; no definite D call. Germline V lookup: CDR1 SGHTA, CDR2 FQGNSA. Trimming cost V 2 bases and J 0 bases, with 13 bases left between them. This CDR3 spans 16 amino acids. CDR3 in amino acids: CASSLLGLALNTEAFF. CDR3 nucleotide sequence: TGTGCCAGCAGCTTATTGGGGTTGGCCTTGAACACTGAAGCTTTCTTT.

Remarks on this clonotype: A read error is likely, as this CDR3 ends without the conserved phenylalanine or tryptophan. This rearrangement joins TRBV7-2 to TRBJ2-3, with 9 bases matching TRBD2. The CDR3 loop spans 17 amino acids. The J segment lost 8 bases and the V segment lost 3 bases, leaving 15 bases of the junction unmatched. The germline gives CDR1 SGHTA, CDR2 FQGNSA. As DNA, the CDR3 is TGTGCCAGCAGCTTGCCCCGGCGGGAGGGGTTTAAGGGTACGCAGTATATT. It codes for CASSLPRREGFKGTQYI.

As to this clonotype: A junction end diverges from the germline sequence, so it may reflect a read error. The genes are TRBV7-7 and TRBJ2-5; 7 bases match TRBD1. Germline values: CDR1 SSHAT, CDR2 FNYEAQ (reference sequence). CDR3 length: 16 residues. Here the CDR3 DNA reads TGTGCTAGCAGCTTCAAAGGGGGCGCAGCCCAAGAGACCCAGTACTTC. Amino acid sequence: CASSFKGGAAQETQYF.

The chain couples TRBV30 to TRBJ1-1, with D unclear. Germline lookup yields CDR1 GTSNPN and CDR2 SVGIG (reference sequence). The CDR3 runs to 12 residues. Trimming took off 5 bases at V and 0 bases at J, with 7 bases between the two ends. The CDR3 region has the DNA TGTGCCTGGGGTACCATGAACACTGAAGCTTTCTTT. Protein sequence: CAWGTMNTEAFF.

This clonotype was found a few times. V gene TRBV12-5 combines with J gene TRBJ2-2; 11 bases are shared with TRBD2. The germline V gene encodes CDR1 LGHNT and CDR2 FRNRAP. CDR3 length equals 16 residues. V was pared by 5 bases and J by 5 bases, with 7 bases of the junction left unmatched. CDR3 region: CASGVTSGGRTGELFF. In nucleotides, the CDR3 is TGTGCTAGTGGTGTAACTAGCGGGGGCCGAACCGGGGAGCTGTTTTTT.

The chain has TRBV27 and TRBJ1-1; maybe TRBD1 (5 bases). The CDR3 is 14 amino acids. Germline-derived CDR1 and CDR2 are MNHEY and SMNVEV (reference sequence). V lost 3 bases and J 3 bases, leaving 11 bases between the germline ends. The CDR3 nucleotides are TGTGCCAGCAGTTTTTCCAGGGTGGACACTGAAGCTTTCTTT. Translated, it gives CASSFSRVDTEAFF.

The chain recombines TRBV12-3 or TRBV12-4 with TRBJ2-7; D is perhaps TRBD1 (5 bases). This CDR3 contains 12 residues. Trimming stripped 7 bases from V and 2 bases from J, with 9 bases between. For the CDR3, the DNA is TGTGCCAGCACCCAGGGTACCTACGAGCAGTACTTC. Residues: CASTQGTYEQYF.

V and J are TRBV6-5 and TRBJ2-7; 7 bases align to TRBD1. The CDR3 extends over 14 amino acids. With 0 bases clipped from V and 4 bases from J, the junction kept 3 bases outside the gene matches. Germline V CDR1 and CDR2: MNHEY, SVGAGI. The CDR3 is CASSYSGGNYEQYF. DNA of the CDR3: TGTGCCAGCAGTTACTCAGGGGGCAATTACGAGCAGTACTTC.

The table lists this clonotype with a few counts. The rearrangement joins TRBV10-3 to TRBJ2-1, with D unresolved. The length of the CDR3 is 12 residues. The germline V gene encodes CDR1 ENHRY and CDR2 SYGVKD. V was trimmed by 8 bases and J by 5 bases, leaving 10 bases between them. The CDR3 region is CAIHGVDNEQFF. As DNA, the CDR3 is TGTGCCATCCACGGTGTAGACAATGAGCAGTTCTTC.